Presented here are 20 T cell receptor beta chains from one specimen sequenced in a study of shared clonotypes between healthy human individuals. Measured with immunoSEQ multiplex PCR; TCRdb has only the in-frame clones, and not every one. This table has 950,000 to 1,300,000 clones, around 74% appearing once. Sequencing input: memory CD4+ T cells sorted from blood. Subset noted: CD45RA-negative fraction. The receptors originated from a man between 18 and 35 years old in good health.

The rearrangement joins TRBV19 to TRBJ2-7; TRBD2 matches 16 bases. CDR1 is LNHDA and CDR2 is SQIVND in the germline V gene (reference sequence). V dropped 3 bases and J dropped 2; count of bases not matched to a gene: 10. The CDR3 has 19 residues. The CDR3 bases are TGTGCCAGTAGTATTGGGACTAGCGGGAGGGGCCAACGGGCCTACGAGCAGTACTTC. This translates into CASSIGTSGRGQRAYEQYF.

This rearrangement joins TRBV18 to TRBJ1-1, with D possibly matching TRBD1 (6 bases). The V gene lost 4 bases and the J gene lost 4 bases, with 16 bases spanning the gap. Germline V CDR1 and CDR2: KGHSH, LQKENI. CDR3 size: 15 residues. CDR3 DNA: TGTGCCAGCTCACGCCTAGGGGGGCTGGGCACTGAAGCTTTCTTT. Its translation: CASSRLGGLGTEAFF.

This clone has more than one count but fewer than ten. The chain links TRBV25-1 to TRBJ1-6, with D tentatively TRBD1 (5 bases). V shed 7 bases and J shed 6 bases, with 16 bases lying between them. The CDR3 runs 15 residues. Per the germline V gene, CDR1 is MGHDK and CDR2 is SYGVNS. The CDR3 region is CASNRDDSRNSPLHF. The CDR3 DNA sequence: TGTGCCAGCAACCGGGATGACAGCCGTAATTCACCCCTCCACTTT.

This clone was counted a single time. The chain joins TRBV5-3 to TRBJ2-3, with D possibly TRBD2 on 6 matching bases. TRBV5-3 belongs to the ORF category, with a function that is uncertain. This CDR3 is 16 amino acids long. V was clipped by 0 bases and J by 0 bases, with 11 bases between them. The DNA of the CDR3 is TGTGCCAGAAGCTTGGGTAATAGCGGAAGCACAGATACGCAGTATTTT. The encoded protein is CARSLGNSGSTDTQYF.

The chain recombines TRBV1 with TRBJ2-4; no check of the table's D call, TRBD2, against the DNA was made. TRBV1 counts as a pseudogene. The CDR3 covers 19 residues. The CDR3 coding sequence is TGCACCAGCAGCCAAGATGCTAGCGGGAGGGTGGTAGCCAAAAACATTCAGTACTTC. This gives the protein CTSSQDASGRVVAKNIQYF.

This clone has only a few counts. The V gene is TRBV2, the J gene TRBJ2-7; 7 positions match TRBD1. The CDR3 totals 12 residues. CDR1 SNHLY and CDR2 FYNNEI come from the germline V gene. V shed 6 bases, J shed 11 bases, and the junction held 10 bases outside the gene matches. CDR3 protein: CASSADRRIEYF. In DNA, the CDR3 is TGTGCCAGCAGCGCGGACAGGCGTATCGAGTACTTC. The full variable domain, with the rest looked up from reference TRBV2 and TRBJ2-7, is EPEVTQTPSHQVTQMGQEVILRCVPISNHLYFYWYRQILGQKVEFLVSFYNNEISEKSEIFDDQFSVERPDGSNFTLKIRSTKLEDSAMYFCASSADRRIEYFGPGTRLTVT.

The chain combines TRBV6-1 with TRBJ1-5; TRBD1 agrees at 7 bases. V lost 4 bases to trimming and J lost 1 base; unmatched junction nucleotides: 7. The length of the CDR3 is 16 residues. CDR1 is MNHNS and CDR2 is SASEGT in the germline V gene. CDR3 nucleotides: TGTGCCAGCAGTGTCCCGACAGGGTCGAGCAATCAGCCCCAGCATTTT. Its translation: CASSVPTGSSNQPQHF.

V usage is TRBV27 and J usage is TRBJ2-7; D is perhaps TRBD1 (6 bases). Germline V gene sequence: CDR1 MNHEY, CDR2 SMNVEV (reference sequence). V lost 4 bases and J lost 7, with 23 bases in between. This CDR3 is 16 amino acids long. The CDR3 DNA reads TGTGCCAGCAGTTCACGTAAACGGACAGCCGGGGATGAGCAGTACTTC. Translation gives CASSSRKRTAGDEQYF.

This chain uses TRBV5-1 with TRBJ2-2; maybe TRBD1 (7 bases). The germline V and J ends were trimmed by 5 bases and 2 bases, with 13 bases remaining between them. Germline-derived CDR1 and CDR2 are SGHRS and YFSETQ. The CDR3 runs to 15 residues. The CDR3 loop is CASRGGTVNTGELFF. CDR3 sequence (DNA): TGCGCCAGCAGAGGGGGGACAGTAAACACCGGGGAGCTGTTTTTT.

CDR3 region: CAWSGTAVSEQYF. CDR3 bases: TGTGCCTGGAGTGGAACAGCGGTCTCTGAGCAGTACTTC. The chain joins TRBV30 to TRBJ2-5; D is perhaps TRBD2 (5 bases). This CDR3 region has 13 residues. V lost 1 base and J 11 bases, leaving 17 bases between the germline ends. From germline, CDR1 is GTSNPN and CDR2 SVGIG (reference sequence).

In this sample, this clone turned up a few times. The chain is built from TRBV11-2 and TRBJ2-3; the match to TRBD1 covers 8 bases. Germline V gene lookup returns CDR1 SGHAT and CDR2 FQNNGV. Trimming took 5 bases from V and 8 from J; bases not matched to a gene: 9. CDR3 length equals 14 residues. The CDR3 DNA reads as TGTGCCAGCAGCAGAAACTTACAGGGGGGTACGCAGTATTTT. Its translation: CASSRNLQGGTQYF.

J is TRBJ1-2 and V is TRBV5-1; TRBD1 matches 12 bases. Per the germline V gene, CDR1 is SGHRS and CDR2 is YFSETQ. This CDR3 spans 16 amino acids. V was pared by 4 bases and J by 3 bases, with 7 bases of the junction left unmatched. The CDR3 DNA follows: TGCGCCAGCAGCCGATCCGGGACAGGGGGCGACTATGGCTACACCTTC. Its translation: CASSRSGTGGDYGYTF.

The chain uses TRBV18 and TRBJ2-1; 10 nucleotides match TRBD2. Germline CDR1 KGHSH, CDR2 LQKENI. The CDR3 is made up of 17 amino acids. J was trimmed by 0 bases and V by 7 bases; bases with no gene match: 9. The CDR3 sequence is CASCPSGGFFSYNEQFF. The CDR3 bases are TGTGCCAGCTGCCCTAGCGGGGGCTTTTTCTCCTACAATGAGCAGTTCTTC.

This clone was detected ten times or more. This chain uses TRBV6-6 with TRBJ1-1, with D uncertain. The V gene lost 5 bases and the J gene lost 0 bases, with 10 bases spanning the gap. Germline V gives CDR1 MNHNY, CDR2 SVGAGI (reference sequence). The CDR3 sequence is 14 residues long. The CDR3 sequence: CASSSPGMNTEAFF. Here the CDR3 DNA reads TGTGCCAGCAGTAGTCCCGGCATGAACACTGAAGCTTTCTTT.

The DNA of the CDR3 is TGTGCCAGCAGCCAGGCACACACCGAAAAACTGTTTTTT. Protein sequence: CASSQAHTEKLFF. The chain links TRBV7-9 to TRBJ1-4; D unresolved. Deletions cut 5 bases from V and 8 bases from J, with 12 bases between. The CDR3 loop spans 13 amino acids. Germline V gives CDR1 SEHNR, CDR2 FQNEAQ (reference sequence).

This chain uses TRBV7-2 with TRBJ2-7; a possible D gene is TRBD2 (6 bases). The germline CDR1 and CDR2 sequences are SGHTA and FQGNSA. The CDR3 is 14 amino acids. The V and J ends lost 4 bases and 2 bases respectively, with 12 bases between them. CDR3 in amino acids: CASSSNGGTYEQYF. In DNA form, the CDR3 reads TGTGCCAGCAGCTCCAATGGGGGGACCTACGAGCAGTACTTC.

The chain links TRBV29-1 to TRBJ2-6; TRBD2 might be the D (5 bases). The CDR3 contains 14 residues. The germline V and J ends were trimmed by 4 bases and 1 base, with 8 bases remaining between them. Germline V lookup: CDR1 SQVTM, CDR2 ANQGSEA. The CDR3 DNA follows: TGCAGCGTTGTGACGGGGTCTGGGGCCAACGTCCTGACTTTC. This gives the protein CSVVTGSGANVLTF. Drawing the rest from reference TRBV29-1 and TRBJ2-6, the complete variable domain is SAVISQKPSRDICQRGTSLTIQCQVDSQVTMMFWYRQQPGQSLTLIATANQGSEATYESGFVIDKFPISRPNLTFSTLTVSNMSPEDSSIYLCSVVTGSGANVLTFGAGSRLTVL.

This clone was detected once. The chain joins TRBV4-3 to TRBJ1-2; no reliable D call. The CDR3 has 15 amino acids. V dropped 0 bases and J dropped 4 bases, with 12 bases sitting between them. Per the germline V gene, CDR1 is LGHNA and CDR2 is YSLEER. The CDR3 loop reads CASSQERAGLYGYTF. As DNA, the CDR3 is TGCGCCAGCAGCCAAGAACGGGCGGGCCTCTATGGCTACACCTTC.

The table lists this clone with a few counts. The J gene is TRBJ2-7, the V gene TRBV15; tentatively, D is TRBD2 (5 bases). Germline lookup yields CDR1 LNHNV and CDR2 YYDKDF (reference sequence). The V end lost 0 bases, the J end lost 0 bases, and 9 bases lay between the germline ends. There are 15 residues in the CDR3. The CDR3 sequence: CATSRDTAGSYEQYF. CDR3 in DNA: TGTGCCACCAGCAGAGATACGGCGGGCTCCTACGAGCAGTACTTC.

The genes are TRBV9 and TRBJ2-7; no clear D. Germline CDR1 and CDR2: SGDLS and YYNGEE. The CDR3 length is 16 residues. The germline V and J ends were trimmed by 0 bases and 3 bases, with 16 bases remaining between them. CDR3 residues: CASSVGRRGASYEQYF. The DNA of the CDR3 is TGTGCCAGCAGCGTAGGAAGACGCGGAGCAAGCTACGAGCAGTACTTC.